The TCR beta chain described here comes from a study of T cells after yellow fever vaccination. Overall study findings and caveats: The appearance of a small share of clonotypes in both CD4 and CD8 compartments was observed.

Germline V CDR1 and CDR2: LGHDT, YNNKEL (reference sequence). V was clipped by 0 bases and J by 7 bases; unmatched bases: 6. This CDR3 contains 16 residues. A single record per CDR3 protein comes from TCRdb applying MiXCR to the 5' RACE reads. The table lists 250,000 or so distinct CDR3 sequences, about 7% of them singletons. Points on this clonotype: The antigen is undetermined.

The chain recombines TRBV3-1 with TRBJ2-1; the match to TRBD2 covers 10 bases. The starting material was CD4+ T cells sorted from PBMCs, obtained 15 days after the yellow fever booster vaccination. The TCR was taken from a man younger than 40 who received the YFV17D yellow fever vaccine. CDR3 coding DNA: TGTGCCAGCAGCCAAGATGTCAATAGCGGGAGGAATGAGCAGTTCTTC. Translation gives CASSQDVNSGRNEQFF.